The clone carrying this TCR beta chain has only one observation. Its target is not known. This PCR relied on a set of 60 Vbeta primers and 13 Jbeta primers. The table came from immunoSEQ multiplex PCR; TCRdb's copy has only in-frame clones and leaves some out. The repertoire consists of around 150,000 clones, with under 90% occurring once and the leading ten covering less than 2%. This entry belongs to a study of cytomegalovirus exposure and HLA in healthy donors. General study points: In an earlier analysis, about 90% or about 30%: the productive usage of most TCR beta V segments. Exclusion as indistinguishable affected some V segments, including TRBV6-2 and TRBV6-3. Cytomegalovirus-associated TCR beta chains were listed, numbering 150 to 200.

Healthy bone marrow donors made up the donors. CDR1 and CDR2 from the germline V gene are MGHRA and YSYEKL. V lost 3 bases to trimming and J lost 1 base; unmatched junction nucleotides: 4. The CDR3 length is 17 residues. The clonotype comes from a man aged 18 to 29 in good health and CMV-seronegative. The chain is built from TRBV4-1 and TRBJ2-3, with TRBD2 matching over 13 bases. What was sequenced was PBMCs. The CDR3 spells CASSHRTSGRGTDTQYF. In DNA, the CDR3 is TGCGCCAGCAGCCACCGGACTAGCGGGAGAGGCACAGATACGCAGTATTTT.